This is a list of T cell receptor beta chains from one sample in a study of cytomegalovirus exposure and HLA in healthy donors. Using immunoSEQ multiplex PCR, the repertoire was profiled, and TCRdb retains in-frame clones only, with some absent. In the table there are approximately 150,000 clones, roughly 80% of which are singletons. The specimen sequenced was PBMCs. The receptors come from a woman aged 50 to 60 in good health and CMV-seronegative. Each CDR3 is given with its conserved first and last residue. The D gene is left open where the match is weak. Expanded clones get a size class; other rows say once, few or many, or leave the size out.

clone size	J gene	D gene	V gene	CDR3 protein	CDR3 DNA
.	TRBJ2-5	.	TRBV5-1	CASSPLAGTQETQYF	TGCGCCAGCAGCCCTCTGGCGGGGACGCAAGAGACCCAGTACTTC
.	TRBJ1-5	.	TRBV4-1	CASSPKTSGQPQHF	TGCGCCAGCAGCCCCAAGACCTCAGGTCAGCCCCAGCATTTT
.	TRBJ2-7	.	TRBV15	CATSRDPAGYEQYF	TGTGCCACCAGCAGAGATCCCGCAGGTTACGAGCAGTACTTC
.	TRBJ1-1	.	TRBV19	CASSLGGREAFF	TGTGCCAGTAGTCTCGGCGGGCGCGAAGCTTTCTTT
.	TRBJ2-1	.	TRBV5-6	CASSLPSVGNEQFF	TGTGCCAGCAGCTTGCCTAGCGTTGGCAATGAGCAGTTCTTC
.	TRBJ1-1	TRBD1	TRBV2	CASIGQGRLMNTEAFF	TGTGCCAGCATAGGACAGGGGCGGTTAATGAACACTGAAGCTTTCTTT
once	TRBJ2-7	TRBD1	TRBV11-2	CASSFTRTGKPYEQYF	TGTGCCAGCAGCTTCACCCGGACAGGGAAGCCCTACGAGCAGTACTTC
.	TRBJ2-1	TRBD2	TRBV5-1	CASNRLAGNEQFF	TGCGCCAGCAATAGGCTAGCGGGGAATGAGCAGTTCTTC
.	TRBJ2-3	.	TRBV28	CASHNPGQLDTQYF	TGTGCCAGTCACAATCCGGGACAATTAGATACGCAGTATTTT
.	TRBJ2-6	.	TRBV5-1	CASSSRGANVLTF	TGCGCCAGCAGCTCGCGGGGGGCCAACGTCCTGACTTTC
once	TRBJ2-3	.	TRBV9	CASSVDSPSTDTQYF	TGTGCCAGCAGCGTTGACAGCCCTAGCACAGATACGCAGTATTTT
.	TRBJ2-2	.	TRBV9	CASSPFFYTGELFF	TGTGCCAGCAGCCCCTTCTTCTACACCGGGGAGCTGTTTTTT
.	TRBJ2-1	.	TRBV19	CASNDGTLNNEQFF	TGTGCCTCCAACGACGGGACACTCAACAATGAGCAGTTCTTC
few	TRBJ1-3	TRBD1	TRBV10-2	CASRLGQDQNTIYF	TGCGCCAGCAGACTGGGACAGGACCAAAACACCATATATTTT
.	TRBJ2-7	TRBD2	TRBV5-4	CASSPGTSGRALGEQYF	TGTGCCAGCAGCCCCGGGACTAGCGGGAGGGCCCTCGGCGAGCAGTACTTC
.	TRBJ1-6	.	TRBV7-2	CASSLNSPTSSYNSPLHF	TGTGCCAGCAGCTTAAACAGTCCCACCTCCTCCTATAATTCACCCCTCCACTTT
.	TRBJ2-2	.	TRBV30	CAWRVTPGGGELFF	TGTGCCTGGAGGGTAACCCCCGGTGGCGGGGAGCTGTTTTTT
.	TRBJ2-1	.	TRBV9	CASSPLGGLYNEQFF	TGTGCCAGCAGCCCCCTCGGGGGGCTCTACAATGAGCAGTTCTTC
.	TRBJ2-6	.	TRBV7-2	CASSLVASGANVLTF	TGTGCCAGCAGCTTAGTGGCCTCTGGGGCCAACGTCCTGACTTTC
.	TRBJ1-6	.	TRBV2	CASTTESSYNSPLHF	TGTGCCAGCACGACGGAGAGCTCCTATAATTCACCCCTCCACTTT
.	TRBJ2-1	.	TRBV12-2	CASRLEASGRRGENEQFF	TGTGCAAGTCGCTTAGAGGCTAGCGGGAGGCGAGGGGAGAATGAGCAGTTCTTC
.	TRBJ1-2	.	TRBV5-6	CASSSSEYGYTF	TGTGCCAGCAGCTCGTCCGAGTATGGCTACACCTTC
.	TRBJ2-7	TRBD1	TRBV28	CASSPTGGTSYEQYF	TGTGCCAGCAGCCCAACAGGGGGCACATCCTACGAGCAGTACTTC